Following are 2 T cell receptor beta chains from one sample sequenced in a study of cytomegalovirus exposure and HLA in healthy donors. The PCR had 60 Vbeta and 13 Jbeta primers. The repertoire was sequenced with immunoSEQ multiplex PCR; TCRdb's copy has only in-frame clones and lacks some. The sample records 180,000 or so clones, 86% being singletons. Specimen: PBMCs. The receptors here all came from a woman in her 30s in good health and CMV-seronegative.

This chain uses TRBV15 with TRBJ2-5; weak D call: TRBD2 (6 bases). Germline V lookup: CDR1 LNHNV, CDR2 YYDKDF (reference sequence). This CDR3 is built from 15 residues. Trimming took off 3 bases at V and 13 bases at J, with 24 bases between the two ends. The CDR3 nucleotides are TGTGCCACCAGCAGCGCCCATCAGCCGGGACTGACATTGTACTTC. This gives the protein CATSSAHQPGLTLYF.

V gene TRBV5-5 combines with J gene TRBJ1-1, with 8 bases matching TRBD1. Germline V gives CDR1 SGHKS, CDR2 YYEKEE (reference sequence). CDR3 length equals 14 residues. The V and J ends lost 0 bases and 6 bases, in that order; junction bases with no gene match: 4. DNA of the CDR3: TGTGCCAGCAGCTTGGACGGACAGGGATCTGAAGCTTTCTTT. It encodes CASSLDGQGSEAFF.